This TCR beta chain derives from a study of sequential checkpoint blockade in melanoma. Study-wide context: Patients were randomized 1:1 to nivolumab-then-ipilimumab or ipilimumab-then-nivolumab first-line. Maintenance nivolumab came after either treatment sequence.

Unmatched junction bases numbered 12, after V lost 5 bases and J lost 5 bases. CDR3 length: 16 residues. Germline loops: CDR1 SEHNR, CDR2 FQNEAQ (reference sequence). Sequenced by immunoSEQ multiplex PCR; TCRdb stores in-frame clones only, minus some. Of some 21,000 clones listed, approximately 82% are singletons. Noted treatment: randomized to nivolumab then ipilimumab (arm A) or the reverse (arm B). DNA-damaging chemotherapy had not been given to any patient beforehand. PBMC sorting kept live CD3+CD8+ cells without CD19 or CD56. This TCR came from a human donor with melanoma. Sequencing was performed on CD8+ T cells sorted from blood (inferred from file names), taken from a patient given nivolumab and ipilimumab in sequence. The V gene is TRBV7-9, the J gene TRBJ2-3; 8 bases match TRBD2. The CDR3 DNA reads TGTGCCAGCAGCCCCAGACTTAGCGGGACAAGAGATACGCAGTATTTT. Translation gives CASSPRLSGTRDTQYF.